Described below is a single T cell receptor (beta chain) sequence and its context. The CDR3 is made up of 15 amino acids. Trimming took 2 bases from V and 8 from J, leaving 16 bases between them. Germline V gene lookup returns CDR1 SGHRS and CDR2 YFSETQ. This record belongs to a study of blood T cell repertoires in COVID-19. Study summary: The United States, Italy and Spain provided the acute and convalescent COVID-19 samples. In each case, the material was cDNA or gDNA derived from T cells, B-cell-depleted T cells, or PBMCs.

The repertoire was sequenced with immunoSEQ multiplex PCR; TCRdb's copy has only in-frame clones and lacks some. This sample has some 130,000 clones; about four fifths occur once, and the top ten carry over 15%. Material: peripheral blood. The chain links TRBV5-1 to TRBJ1-4; D may be TRBD1 (5 bases). The clonotype originates from a woman between 45 and 65 years old with acute or convalescent COVID-19. The CDR3 sequence: CASSFGSGMEEKLFF. The DNA of the CDR3 is TGCGCCAGCAGCTTCGGTTCAGGGATGGAGGAAAAACTGTTTTTT.